This T cell receptor (beta chain) was captured in a study of cytomegalovirus exposure and HLA in healthy donors. Findings of the study overall: The study carried out a later analysis of TCR beta sequences. It associated some 18,000 of them with specific HLA alleles at a false discovery rate of 0.05.

Trimming shortened V by 4 bases and J by 3 bases, and 16 bases separated the two germline ends. Germline V gives CDR1 SGHRS, CDR2 YFSETQ. This CDR3 comprises 15 residues. Comments on this clone: Its antigen is unidentified.

Primers: 60 Vbeta forward and 13 Jbeta reverse. Assay used: immunoSEQ multiplex PCR; TCRdb lists only in-frame clones, some missing. The sample shows some 180,000 clones, approximately 80% of them seen only once. The rearrangement uses TRBV5-1 and TRBJ2-5, with D possibly matching TRBD2 (6 bases). This TCR derives from a woman under 40 in good health and CMV-seropositive. The source material was PBMCs. CDR3 DNA: TGCGCCAGCAGCCCCCGGGGGTGGATTGAAGAGACCCAGTACTTC. Its protein product is CASSPRGWIEETQYF.